This TCR beta chain emerged from a study of blood T cell repertoires in COVID-19. The CDR3 runs 13 residues. CDR1 is WSHSY and CDR2 is SAAADI in the germline V gene. V was pared by 4 bases and J by 3 bases, with 7 bases between. Methods used by the authors: Cell counts per sample came from amplifying reference gene primers. The assay was immunoSEQ multiplex PCR, and TCRdb's table has in-frame clones only and misses some. V and J calls and clone size come straight from that table; D and trimming were deduced from the DNA. This repertoire shows tens of thousands of clones, more than 70% found once; its top ten account for around 15%.

Sequencing used peripheral blood. The receptor's source is a human donor in a cohort sampled during active COVID-19. This chain joins TRBV10-2 and TRBJ1-5, with D unclear. CDR3 in amino acids: CASSAQYNQPQHF. CDR3 nucleotide sequence: TGCGCCAGCAGTGCCCAGTACAATCAGCCCCAGCATTTT.